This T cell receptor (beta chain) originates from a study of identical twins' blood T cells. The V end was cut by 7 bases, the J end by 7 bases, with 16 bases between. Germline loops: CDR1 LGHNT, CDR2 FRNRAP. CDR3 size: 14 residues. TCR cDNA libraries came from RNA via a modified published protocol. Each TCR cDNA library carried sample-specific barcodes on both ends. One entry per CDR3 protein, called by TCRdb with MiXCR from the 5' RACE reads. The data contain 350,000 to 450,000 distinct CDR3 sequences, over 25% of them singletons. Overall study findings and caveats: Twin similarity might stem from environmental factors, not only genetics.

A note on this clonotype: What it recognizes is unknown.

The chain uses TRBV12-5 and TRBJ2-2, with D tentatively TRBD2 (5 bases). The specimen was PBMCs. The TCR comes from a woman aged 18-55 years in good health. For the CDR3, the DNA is TGTGCTAGTGCCTGGACTGGGGTGGGCGGGGAGCTGTTTTTT. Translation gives CASAWTGVGGELFF.